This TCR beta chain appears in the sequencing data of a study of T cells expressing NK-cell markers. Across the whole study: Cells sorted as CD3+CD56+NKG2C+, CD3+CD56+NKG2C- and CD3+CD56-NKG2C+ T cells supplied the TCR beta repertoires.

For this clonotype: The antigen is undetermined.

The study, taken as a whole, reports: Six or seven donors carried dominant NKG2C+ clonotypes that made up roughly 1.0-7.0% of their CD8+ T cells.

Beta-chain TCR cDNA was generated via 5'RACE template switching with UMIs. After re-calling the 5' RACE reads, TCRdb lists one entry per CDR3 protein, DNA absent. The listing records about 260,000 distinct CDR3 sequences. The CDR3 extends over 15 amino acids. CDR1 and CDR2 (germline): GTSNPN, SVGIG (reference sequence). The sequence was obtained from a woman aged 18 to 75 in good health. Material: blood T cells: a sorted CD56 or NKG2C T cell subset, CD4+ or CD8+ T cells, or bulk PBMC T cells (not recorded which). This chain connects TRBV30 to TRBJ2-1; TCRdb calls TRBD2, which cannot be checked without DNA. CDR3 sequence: CAWSVRLAGDNEQFF.